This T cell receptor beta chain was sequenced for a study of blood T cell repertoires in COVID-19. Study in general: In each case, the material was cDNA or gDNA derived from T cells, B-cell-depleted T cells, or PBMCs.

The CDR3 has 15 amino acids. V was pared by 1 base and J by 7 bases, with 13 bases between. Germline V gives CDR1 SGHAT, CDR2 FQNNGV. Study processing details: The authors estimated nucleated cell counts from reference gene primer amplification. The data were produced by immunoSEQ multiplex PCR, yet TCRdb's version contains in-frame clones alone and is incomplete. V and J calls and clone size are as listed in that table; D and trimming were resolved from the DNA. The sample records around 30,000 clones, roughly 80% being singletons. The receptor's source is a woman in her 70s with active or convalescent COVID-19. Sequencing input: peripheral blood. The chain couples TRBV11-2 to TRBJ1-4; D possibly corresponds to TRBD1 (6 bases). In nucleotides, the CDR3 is TGTGCCAGCAGCTTAGTCCCAGGACAGTTTGAAAAACTGTTTTTT. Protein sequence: CASSLVPGQFEKLFF.